Described below is a single TCR beta chain sequence and its context. Which antigen it targets is not known. Nothing much larger sits one base from this clone, and base qualities are not available. These data are taken from a study of T cell changes during pregnancy in multiple sclerosis (dated by TCRdb to about 2019). Study-wide context: Changes in the T cell repertoire over the course of pregnancy were examined in this study in women with multiple sclerosis.

The receptor library was made with the immunoSEQ multiplex PCR assay. TCRdb holds this immuneACCESS table with in-frame rearrangements only. Some clones are missing; in checked studies, unresolved V genes explain under half, and the rest has no known cause. Across this sample there are around 75,000 clones, with roughly 94% seen only once. Roughly 0.14% of the sample goes to the ten largest clones. The receptor comes from a female donor with multiple sclerosis, enrolled in a pregnancy study. Sequenced here: CD4+ T cells from peripheral blood mononuclear cells, sampled after pregnancy.

The CDR3 sequence is CATRGGPETQYF. The sequence in DNA is TGTGCCACGCGAGGGGGTCCGGAGACCCAGTACTTC. The receptor chain draws on TRBV6-5 and TRBJ2-5; TRBD1 might be the D gene, on 6 matching bases. The V and J ends are trimmed by 10 bases and 5 bases, leaving 14 bases between them. As encoded in the germline V gene, CDR1 is MNHEY while CDR2 is SVGAGI. The CDR3 spans 12 residues, from the cysteine through the phenylalanine. The only DNA kept is the CDR3, 36 bases in frame from the first base.